This entry features one T cell receptor beta chain sequence. Its recognized antigen is unknown. Base-call qualities are not available, and no considerably larger clone is one nucleotide away. From the cysteine up to the phenylalanine, the CDR3 has a length of 16 residues. The kept DNA is CDR3 alone, 48 bases in frame from the first base. Via the germline V gene, CDR1 is MNHEY and CDR2 SVGAGI. Germline trimming: 0 bases from V, 5 bases from J; junction bases outside gene matches: 7. These data come from a study of blood T cell repertoires in COVID-19 (dated by TCRdb to 2020 to 2022). A note on the overall study: Collaborator samples came from the United States, Italy and Spain and covered acute and convalescent phases of COVID-19. The samples were drawn from the first 160 participants of the ongoing ImmuneRACE study and from over a thousand subjects provided by 6 global collaborators. The repertoires were released in a freely available public database intended as a resource for research on the immune response to SARS-CoV-2. The material from the prospective study consisted of cDNA or gDNA derived from T cells, B-cell-depleted T cells, or PBMCs. The sample metadata nearly always contained a de-identified subject ID, COVID-19 status, age in years and sex. Subjects who had been exposed to COVID-19, were actively infected with it, or had recovered from it provided the deeply sampled blood TCRbeta repertoires that made up the dataset. Where HLA class I and class II types were available, the types were taken from metadata supplied by the sample provider, not from assay-based typing. Overall study outcomes, separate from this receptor: The quantity of clinical and demographic metadata differed by source and by participant and was supplied without curation.

TCRbeta CDR3 regions were amplified from genomic DNA by means of the immunoSEQ Assay, a bias-controlled multiplex PCR. As for the original processing: Within the assay, amplification of reference gene primers was used to estimate how many nucleated cells each sample contained. To quantify the absolute abundance of each unique TCRbeta CDR3 rearrangement, sequence reads were collapsed and filtered. For each sample, productive Simpson clonality was calculated as the square root of Simpson's diversity index across productive rearrangements. Imported from immuneACCESS, the table was reduced by TCRdb to in-frame sequences with V and J called. These copies leave out some clones; in studies compared against another copy, an unresolved V gene accounts for under half, and the cause of the remainder is not known. V and J calls and clone size are as listed in that table; D and trimming were resolved from the DNA. The sample table lists around 130,000 clones, roughly 90% of them with a count of one. The ten largest clones add up to 2% to 2.5% of the sample.

Each collaborating institution followed its own protocols to collect whole blood in K2EDTA tubes. Collaborator samples were shipped for TCRbeta analysis as frozen whole blood, isolated PBMCs, or DNA extracted from either sample type. The chain is assembled from TRBV6-5 and TRBJ2-7, with TRBD2 matching 10 junction bases. The sequence derives from a man in his 70s with active COVID-19. Sequencing was done on a sample of peripheral blood. The CDR3 here reads CASSYSGAGGRHEQYF. The nucleotide sequence is TGTGCCAGCAGTTACTCGGGAGCGGGAGGGCGGCACGAGCAGTACTTC.